This T cell receptor beta chain was documented in a study of cytomegalovirus exposure and HLA in healthy donors. Study-wide results and limits: The authors considered a cluster of highly shared sequence variants likely to be a sequencing artifact.

The CDR3 covers 12 residues. With 4 bases clipped from V and 6 bases from J, the junction kept 3 bases outside the gene matches. Germline V gene sequence: CDR1 MNHNS, CDR2 SASEGT. At collection, donors were nominally healthy, but unrecorded immune exposures were probable. PCR amplification relied on 60 Vbeta primers (plus 13 Jbeta primers). TCRdb's table, derived via immunoSEQ multiplex PCR, lists solely in-frame clones and lacks some. The sample contains about 110,000 clones, about four fifths of which appear only once. About this clone: The target antigen is unknown.

The chain is built from TRBV6-1 and TRBJ2-7, with TRBD1 identical over 7 bases. The source of this sequence is a man under 40 in good health and CMV-seropositive. Sequencing was performed on PBMCs. The CDR3 region is CASSAGTVEQYV. The CDR3 region has the DNA TGTGCCAGCAGTGCGGGGACAGTCGAGCAGTACGTC.